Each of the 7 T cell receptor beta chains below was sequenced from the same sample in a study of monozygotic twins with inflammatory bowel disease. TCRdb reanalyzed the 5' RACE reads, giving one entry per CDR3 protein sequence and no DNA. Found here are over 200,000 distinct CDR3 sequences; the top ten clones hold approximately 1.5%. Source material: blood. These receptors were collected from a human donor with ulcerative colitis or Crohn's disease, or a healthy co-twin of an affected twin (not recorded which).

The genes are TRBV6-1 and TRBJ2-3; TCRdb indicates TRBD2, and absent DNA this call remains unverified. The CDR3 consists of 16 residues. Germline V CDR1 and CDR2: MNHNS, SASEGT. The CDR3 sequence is CASSPPGLPTPGAQYF.

CDR3: CASSPPAGLEQYF. The rearrangement uses TRBV7-9 and TRBJ2-7; checking the TCRdb D call of TRBD2 is not possible without DNA. Germline-derived CDR1 and CDR2 are SEHNR and FQNEAQ (reference sequence). The CDR3 consists of 13 residues.

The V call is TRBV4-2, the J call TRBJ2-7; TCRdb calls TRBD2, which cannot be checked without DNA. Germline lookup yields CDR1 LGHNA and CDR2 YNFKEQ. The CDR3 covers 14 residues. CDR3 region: CASSQVGGSREQYF.

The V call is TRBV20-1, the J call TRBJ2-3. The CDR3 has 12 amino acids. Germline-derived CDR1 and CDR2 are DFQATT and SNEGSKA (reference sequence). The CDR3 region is CSASRGTDTQYF.

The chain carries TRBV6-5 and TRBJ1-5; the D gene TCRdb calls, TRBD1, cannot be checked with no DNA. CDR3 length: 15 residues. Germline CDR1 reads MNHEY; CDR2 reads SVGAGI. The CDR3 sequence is CASSYSGTGDQPQHF.

CDR3 region: CASSLALDRVRTEAFF. The J gene is TRBJ1-1, the V gene TRBV7-8; TCRdb's D call, TRBD1, is unchecked because there is no DNA. The CDR3 has 16 amino acids. The germline V gene has CDR1 SGHVS and CDR2 FQNEAQ.

The CDR3 reads CASSGAGTEAFF. The chain combines TRBV3-1 with TRBJ1-1. Germline V lookup: CDR1 LGHDT, CDR2 YNNKEL (reference sequence). The CDR3 runs 12 residues.